The 12 T cell receptor beta chains below were found in one sample sequenced in a study of blood T cell repertoires in COVID-19. Profiling relied on immunoSEQ multiplex PCR, and the TCRdb table lists in-frame clones only, not all of them. Of tens of thousands of clones in the sample, roughly 80% were seen once. The material sequenced was peripheral blood. These receptors were obtained from a woman aged 60 to 75 with acute or convalescent COVID-19.

The chain has TRBV7-3 and TRBJ2-3; 12 bases map to TRBD2. The CDR3 is 15 residues long. The V gene's germline CDR1 is SGHTA and CDR2 FQGTGA. With V trimmed by 5 bases and J by 7 bases, 7 bases remained unmatched. CDR3: CASSPNGLAGNTQYF. CDR3 DNA sequence: TGTGCCAGCAGCCCCAACGGACTAGCGGGGAATACGCAGTATTTT.

This chain uses TRBV3-1 (or the pseudogene TRBV3-2) with TRBJ1-4; perhaps TRBD1 as D (6 bases). This CDR3 is 16 amino acids long. Germline values: CDR1 LGHDT, CDR2 YNNKEL (reference sequence). V was clipped by 4 bases and J by 1 base, with 13 bases between them. The CDR3 spells CASSPIRGGTNEKLFF. In nucleotides, the CDR3 is TGTGCCAGCAGCCCAATCAGGGGTGGAACTAATGAAAAACTGTTTTTT.

This rearrangement joins TRBV6-1 to TRBJ1-2; 10 nucleotides align to TRBD1. CDR1 is MNHNS and CDR2 is SASEGT in the germline V gene. Germline trimming cut 2 bases from V and 7 bases from J; bases unmatched to any gene: 4. The CDR3 spans 14 residues. CDR3 coding DNA: TGTGCCAGCAGTGAAACCGGGACAGGGGTTGGCTACACCTTC. It codes for CASSETGTGVGYTF.

The rearrangement joins TRBV6-2 or TRBV6-3 to TRBJ1-6; TRBD1 matches 11 bases. CDR1 and CDR2 (germline): MNHEY, SVGEGT. This CDR3 is 15 amino acids long. Trimming at V came to 4 bases and at J to 10 bases, leaving 6 bases not matched to a gene. DNA of the CDR3: TGTGCCAGCAGTTCCATGGGACAGGGGGGATCACCCCTCCACTTT. It encodes CASSSMGQGGSPLHF.

This chain joins TRBV3-1 (or the pseudogene TRBV3-2) and TRBJ2-7; 13 positions match TRBD2. This CDR3 is 14 amino acids long. Per germline, CDR1 LGHDT and CDR2 YNNKEL (reference sequence). The ends lost 2 bases at V and 7 bases at J; junction bases unmatched: 2. CDR3 amino acids: CASSQTSGGVEQYF. CDR3 bases: TGTGCCAGCAGCCAAACTAGCGGGGGGGTTGAGCAGTACTTC.

The chain employs TRBV19 and TRBJ1-5; no clear D gene. This CDR3 spans 15 amino acids. Looked up from germline, CDR1 is LNHDA and CDR2 is SQIVND (reference sequence). Trimming took 10 bases from V and 0 from J, leaving 16 bases between them. The CDR3: CATTLWGDSNQPQHF. The CDR3 DNA reads TGTGCCACCACCCTCTGGGGAGATAGCAATCAGCCCCAGCATTTT.

V usage is TRBV19 and J usage is TRBJ1-5, with D maybe TRBD1 (5 bases). The CDR3 has 13 residues. The V gene lost 3 bases and the J gene lost 5 bases, with 8 bases spanning the gap. From germline, CDR1 is LNHDA and CDR2 SQIVND (reference sequence). The CDR3 spells CASSIQGYQPQHF. CDR3 coding DNA: TGTGCCAGTAGTATTCAGGGTTATCAGCCCCAGCATTTT.

This clone was found a few times. The chain employs TRBV20-1 and TRBJ1-1, with D perhaps matching TRBD1 (6 bases). Looked up from germline, CDR1 is DFQATT and CDR2 is SNEGSKA (reference sequence). The CDR3 runs 13 residues. The V and J ends lost 3 bases and 1 base respectively, with 9 bases between them. CDR3: CSASIGGNTEAFF. As DNA, the CDR3 is TGCAGTGCTAGTATAGGGGGGAACACTGAAGCTTTCTTT.

V gene TRBV24-1 combines with J gene TRBJ2-1; D call uncertain. The CDR3 consists of 14 residues. CDR1 is KGHDR and CDR2 is SFDVKD in the germline V gene. The V end lost 3 bases, the J end lost 5 bases, and 10 bases lay between the germline ends. CDR3 residues: CATSDTVSDNEQFF. The CDR3 nucleotides read TGTGCCACCAGTGATACTGTATCTGACAATGAGCAGTTCTTC.

The chain joins TRBV10-2 to TRBJ1-1; tentative D call: TRBD1 (5 bases). Per the germline V gene, CDR1 is WSHSY and CDR2 is SAAADI. V was pared by 0 bases and J by 5 bases, with 16 bases between. The CDR3 has 16 residues. In DNA form, the CDR3 reads TGCGCCAGCAGTGAGTCTGGGGCGGCAGGAACGACTGAAGCTTTCTTT. Translated, it gives CASSESGAAGTTEAFF.

This clone was detected a few times. V is TRBV10-3 and J is TRBJ2-2; maybe TRBD2 (6 bases). The CDR3 has 17 amino acids. V lost 0 bases and J 2 bases, leaving 13 bases between the germline ends. Germline V CDR1 and CDR2: ENHRY, SYGVKD. The CDR3: CAISESAGTFNTGELFF. Here the CDR3 DNA reads TGTGCCATCAGTGAGTCCGCCGGGACTTTCAACACCGGGGAGCTGTTTTTT.

This chain uses TRBV4-1 with TRBJ1-4, with D unresolved. V lost 4 bases to trimming and J lost 0 bases, with 12 bases between them. The germline CDR1 and CDR2 sequences are MGHRA and YSYEKL. CDR3 size: 16 residues. CDR3 nucleotides: TGCGCCAGCAGCCCACATGAGCAGGCAACTAATGAAAAACTGTTTTTT. Its translation: CASSPHEQATNEKLFF.